Shown below are 24 T cell receptor beta chains from a single sample sequenced in a study of post-analysis software for immune sequencing data. Their antigen targets remain unknown. Included in the TCR beta cDNA libraries were unique molecular identifiers. From the PCR reads, TCRdb called clonotypes with MiXCR, one entry per CDR3 protein. The sample includes 750,000 to 950,000 distinct CDR3 sequences, about 50% seen only once; the top ten take about 4.8%. Overall study results and limits: Relative to controls, patients had 5 or 6 TRBV segments at higher frequency, with TRBV5-6, TRBV5-1 and TRBV20-1 among these.

Sequencing used blood. The receptors shown here come from a girl aged 10-17 years with multiple sclerosis.

This chain connects TRBV7-2 to TRBJ2-3, with TRBD2 matching over 11 bases. V shed 2 bases and J 4 bases; nucleotides not matched to a gene: 11. The germline CDR1 and CDR2 sequences are SGHTA and FQGNSA. The CDR3 is made up of 18 amino acids. The CDR3 region has the DNA TGTGCCAGCAGCTTACTGGGACTAGCGGCTACAGGGGCAGATACGCAGTATTTT. Translating gives CASSLLGLAATGADTQYF. Full variable domain (outside the CDR3, taken from reference TRBV7-2 and TRBJ2-3): GAGVSQSPSNKVTEKGKDVELRCDPISGHTALYWYRQSLGQGLEFLIYFQGNSAPDKSGLPSDRFSAERTGGSVSTLTIQRTQQEDSAVYLCASSLLGLAATGADTQYFGPGTRLTVL.

The chain links TRBV10-3 to TRBJ2-6; 15 positions agree with TRBD2. Germline-derived CDR1 and CDR2 are ENHRY and SYGVKD. V was pared by 5 bases and J by 2 bases, with 7 bases of the junction left unmatched. The CDR3 has 19 residues. DNA of the CDR3: TGTGCCATCAGTCCGAACGGACTAGCGGGAGGGCCTGGGGCCAACGTCCTGACTTTC. This sequence encodes CAISPNGLAGGPGANVLTF.

This chain uses TRBV5-5 with TRBJ2-6, with D tentatively TRBD1 (6 bases). With 5 bases removed from V and 1 base from J, the gap between germline ends came to 10 bases. This CDR3 is 15 amino acids long. Germline loops: CDR1 SGHKS, CDR2 YYEKEE (reference sequence). CDR3 region: CASRTGSSGANVLTF. The CDR3 DNA reads as TGTGCCAGCAGAACAGGGAGTTCTGGGGCCAACGTCCTGACTTTC.

The sample holds a few counts of this clonotype. The V and J genes are TRBV3-1 and TRBJ1-2, with 11 positions matching TRBD1. Germline V gene lookup returns CDR1 LGHDT and CDR2 YNNKEL (reference sequence). This CDR3 contains 17 residues. Germline trimming cut 2 bases from V and 6 bases from J; bases unmatched to any gene: 11. The CDR3 region has the DNA TGTGCCAGCAGCCAACCCCGCGGACAGGGGGCTGGAGATGGCTACACCTTC. Translation gives CASSQPRGQGAGDGYTF.

This clonotype has just a few counts. This rearrangement joins TRBV20-1 to TRBJ2-7; possible D gene TRBD1, 5 bases. The CDR3 loop spans 13 amino acids. Trimming took 5 bases from V and 0 from J, leaving 11 bases between them. Germline lookup yields CDR1 DFQATT and CDR2 SNEGSKA (reference sequence). CDR3 in amino acids: CSARRQSSYEQYF. The CDR3 region has the DNA TGCAGTGCTCGAAGACAGAGCTCCTACGAGCAGTACTTC.

Regarding this clonotype: The junction differs from germline at one of its ends, possibly a read error. V and J are TRBV20-1 and TRBJ2-1; possible D gene TRBD1, 5 bases. The CDR3 covers 14 residues. The germline V gene has CDR1 DFQATT and CDR2 SNEGSKA (reference sequence). CDR3 protein: CSARQSLSYNEQFF. In nucleotides, the CDR3 is TGCAGCGCTAGACAGTCCCTCTCCTACAATGAGCAGTTCTTC.

The V call is TRBV6-2 or TRBV6-3, the J call TRBJ2-3, with D possibly TRBD2 on 6 matching bases. Trimming removed 2 bases at V and 1 base at J, with 16 bases between. This CDR3 has 17 amino acids. Germline CDR1 reads MNHEY; CDR2 reads SVGEGT. The CDR3 nucleotides are TGTGCCAGCAGTTACGCACTGTCGGCTAGCGGCACAGATACGCAGTATTTT. It codes for CASSYALSASGTDTQYF.

This clonotype was seen only a few times. CDR3 sequence reads: CASSFTGNSPLHF. CDR3 nucleotides: TGTGCCAGCAGTTTCACAGGGAACTCGCCCCTCCACTTT. The chain recombines TRBV27 with TRBJ1-6; D is possibly TRBD1 (6 bases). The CDR3 runs 13 residues. Germline loops: CDR1 MNHEY, CDR2 SMNVEV (reference sequence). Deletions cut 3 bases from V and 13 bases from J, with 13 bases between.

This chain links TRBV27 with TRBJ1-1; TRBD1 matches 7 bases. J lost 5 bases, V lost 6 bases, and 6 bases had no gene match. Germline-derived CDR1 and CDR2 are MNHEY and SMNVEV (reference sequence). CDR3 length: 13 amino acids. This chain's CDR3 is CASRPTGRTEAFF. The CDR3 DNA follows: TGTGCCAGCAGACCGACAGGGCGGACTGAAGCTTTCTTT.

The chain links TRBV2 to TRBJ2-1; D gene unclear. The CDR3 runs 12 residues. Trimming left V 7 bases short and J 9 bases short, with 13 bases between. Germline-derived CDR1 and CDR2 are SNHLY and FYNNEI. This CDR3 is CASTLRLGEQFF. The CDR3 nucleotides read TGTGCCAGCACTTTGCGGCTAGGTGAGCAGTTCTTC.

The rearrangement uses TRBV14 and TRBJ1-3, with a weak D call TRBD1 (5 bases). The CDR3 totals 15 residues. Looked up from germline, CDR1 is SGHDN and CDR2 is FVKESK. Trimming cost V 4 bases and J 0 bases, with 10 bases left between them. The CDR3 sequence is CASSPSTVSGNTIYF. For the CDR3, the DNA is TGTGCCAGCAGCCCGTCGACAGTCTCTGGAAACACCATATATTTT.

The rearrangement links TRBV20-1 to TRBJ2-1, with a tentative D call TRBD1 (6 bases). The V gene lost 6 bases and the J gene lost 3 bases, with 12 bases spanning the gap. Germline V lookup: CDR1 DFQATT, CDR2 SNEGSKA (reference sequence). The length of the CDR3 is 13 residues. CDR3 loop: CSAQWTVYNEQFF. The CDR3 DNA reads TGCAGTGCCCAGTGGACAGTCTACAATGAGCAGTTCTTC.

This clonotype was detected a few times. V is TRBV6-5 and J is TRBJ2-7; TRBD1 aligns across 7 bases. CDR3 length equals 15 residues. Germline V gene sequence: CDR1 MNHEY, CDR2 SVGAGI. Trimming took 7 bases from V and 7 from J; bases not matched to a gene: 16. CDR3 bases: TGTGCCAGCACCCAATCCGGGACAGCTCAATTGGAGCAGTACTTC. Residues: CASTQSGTAQLEQYF.

The chain has TRBV12-3 or TRBV12-4 and TRBJ2-3, with 7 nucleotides matching TRBD2. This CDR3 has 15 amino acids. The V segment lost 3 bases and the J segment 3 bases; nucleotides outside the gene matches: 6. The CDR3 bases are TGTGCCAGCAGTTTGGGCCAGCGGGAAACAGATACGCAGTATTTT. It yields the protein CASSLGQRETDTQYF.

The chain joins TRBV6-5 to TRBJ2-7, with D tentatively TRBD1 or TRBD2 (5 bases each). The CDR3 spans 16 residues. With 0 bases removed from V and 0 bases from J, the gap between germline ends came to 12 bases. Germline CDR1 reads MNHEY; CDR2 reads SVGAGI. The CDR3 nucleotides read TGTGCCAGCAGTTACTCGAGAGGGGCATTCTCCTACGAGCAGTACTTC. The encoded protein is CASSYSRGAFSYEQYF.

This clonotype was picked up a small number of times. The rearrangement uses TRBV7-3 and TRBJ2-3; D gene ambiguous. Trimming shortened V by 6 bases and J by 2 bases, and 12 bases separated the two germline ends. Germline loops: CDR1 SGHTA, CDR2 FQGTGA. CDR3 length equals 14 residues. The CDR3 region is CASSLARNTDTQYF. The CDR3 nucleotides read TGTGCCAGCAGTTTGGCCCGGAACACAGATACGCAGTATTTT.

This chain links TRBV6-9 with TRBJ2-3; TRBD2 might be the D (6 bases). The CDR3 loop spans 13 amino acids. Germline V gene sequence: CDR1 MNHGY, CDR2 SVAAGI. V shed 3 bases and J shed 9 bases, with 13 bases lying between them. The CDR3 DNA sequence: TGTGCCAGCAGTTACCCCCGGCTAGCGACGCAGTATTTT. It codes for CASSYPRLATQYF.

This clonotype has more than one count but fewer than ten. This chain joins TRBV10-3 and TRBJ1-2, with TRBD1 as a possible D gene (5 bases). The CDR3 runs 14 residues. CDR1 and CDR2 from the germline V gene are ENHRY and SYGVKD. The V end lost 2 bases, the J end lost 4 bases, and 11 bases lay between the germline ends. The CDR3 region is CAISERAGPYGYTF. In DNA form, the CDR3 reads TGTGCCATCAGTGAGCGGGCAGGGCCCTATGGCTACACCTTC.

J is TRBJ2-4 and V is TRBV7-2, with D unresolved. Gene TRBJ2-7 matches the end of the DNA better, so the J call may be wrong. Germline V gene sequence: CDR1 SGHTA, CDR2 FQGNSA. The CDR3 loop spans 13 amino acids. The CDR3 loop is CTSSYRRSYEQYF. The CDR3 bases are TGTACCAGCAGCTATAGACGGTCCTACGAGCAGTACTTC.

This clonotype was seen a few times. This chain uses TRBV7-9 with TRBJ2-7; 7 positions match TRBD2. The CDR3 is made up of 16 amino acids. J was trimmed by 0 bases and V by 2 bases; bases with no gene match: 7. Germline CDR1 reads SEHNR; CDR2 reads FQNEAQ (reference sequence). CDR3 DNA sequence: TGTGCCAGCAGCTTAACGGGAGGCACGAGCTCCTACGAGCAGTACTTC. Its translation is CASSLTGGTSSYEQYF.

This clonotype showed up just a few times. The gene calls are TRBV20-1 and TRBJ1-1, with 9 nucleotides matching TRBD1. J lost 3 bases, V lost 0 bases, and 11 bases had no gene match. This CDR3 contains 17 residues. Germline V gene sequence: CDR1 DFQATT, CDR2 SNEGSKA (reference sequence). DNA for the CDR3: TGCAGTGCTAGAGATCCGTTACAGGGGGCAAGGGACACTGAAGCTTTCTTT. It specifies CSARDPLQGARDTEAFF.

The genes are TRBV18 and TRBJ1-1, with D maybe TRBD1 (6 bases). This CDR3 region has 14 residues. CDR1 is KGHSH, CDR2 LQKENI, per germline. V dropped 0 bases and J dropped 8 bases, with 13 bases sitting between them. In nucleotides, the CDR3 is TGTGCCAGCTCACCACCGGCCGGGGGGCGAGAAGCTTTCTTT. It yields the protein CASSPPAGGREAFF.

The genes are TRBV10-3 and TRBJ2-6; tentatively, D is TRBD2 (6 bases). CDR1 is ENHRY, CDR2 SYGVKD, per germline. This CDR3 contains 16 residues. Trimming stripped 0 bases from V and 1 base from J, with 7 bases between. CDR3 residues: CAISESEGSGANVLTF. In DNA form, the CDR3 reads TGTGCCATCAGTGAGTCGGAGGGTTCTGGGGCCAACGTCCTGACTTTC.

J is TRBJ2-5 and V is TRBV6-1; 7 nucleotides align to TRBD2. J gave up 11 bases and V 0 bases, and 12 bases lay outside the gene matches. CDR1 is MNHNS and CDR2 is SASEGT in the germline V gene. CDR3 length: 15 residues. CDR3 sequence reads: CASSEAGGFYNEQYF. The CDR3 DNA is TGTGCCAGCAGTGAAGCGGGAGGGTTTTACAATGAGCAGTACTTC.